The clone carrying this T cell receptor (beta chain) was seen a few times. What it binds is unknown. The record originates from a study of blood T cells in healthy people across ages. Study-wide results and caveats: Long-lived donors exceeded aged donors in naive CD4+ cells and diversity.

Caucasian, healthy and from Russia, the donors were aged between about 6 and 90. For the second PCR, which ran for about 7 to 11 cycles, a sample-barcoded 5' primer and a J-beta primer mix were used. Every cDNA molecule carried a tag from a template-switch adaptor bearing 12 random nucleotides. TCRdb itself ran the 5' RACE reads through MiXCR, one entry per CDR3 protein. The sample lists some 1 million distinct CDR3 sequences; roughly 45% were seen once. The receptor's source is a woman aged 55-75 years in good health. Material for sequencing was blood.

For the CDR3, the DNA is TGTGCCAGCAGTCCCACTGATTTAGGGGAGCAGTTCTTC. It specifies CASSPTDLGEQFF. This chain uses TRBV6-5 with TRBJ2-1; D gene unclear. Per the germline V gene, CDR1 is MNHEY and CDR2 is SVGAGI. V was clipped by 5 bases and J by 10 bases, with 15 bases between them. The CDR3 runs to 13 residues.